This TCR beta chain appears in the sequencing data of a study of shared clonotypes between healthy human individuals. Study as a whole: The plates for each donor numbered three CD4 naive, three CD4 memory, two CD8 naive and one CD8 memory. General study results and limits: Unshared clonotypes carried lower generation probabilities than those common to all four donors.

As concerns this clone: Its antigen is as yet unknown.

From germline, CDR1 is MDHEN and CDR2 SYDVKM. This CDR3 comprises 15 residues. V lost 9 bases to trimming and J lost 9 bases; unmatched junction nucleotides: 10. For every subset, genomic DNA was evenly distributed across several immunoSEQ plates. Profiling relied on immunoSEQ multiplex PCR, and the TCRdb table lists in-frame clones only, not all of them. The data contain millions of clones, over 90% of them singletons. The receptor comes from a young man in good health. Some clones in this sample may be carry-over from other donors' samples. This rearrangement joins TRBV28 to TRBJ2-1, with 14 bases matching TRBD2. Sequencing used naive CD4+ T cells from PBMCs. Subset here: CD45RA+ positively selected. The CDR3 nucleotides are TGTGCCAGTGGGACTAGCGGGAGCTTAAGAATTGAGCAGTTCTTC. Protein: CASGTSGSLRIEQFF.